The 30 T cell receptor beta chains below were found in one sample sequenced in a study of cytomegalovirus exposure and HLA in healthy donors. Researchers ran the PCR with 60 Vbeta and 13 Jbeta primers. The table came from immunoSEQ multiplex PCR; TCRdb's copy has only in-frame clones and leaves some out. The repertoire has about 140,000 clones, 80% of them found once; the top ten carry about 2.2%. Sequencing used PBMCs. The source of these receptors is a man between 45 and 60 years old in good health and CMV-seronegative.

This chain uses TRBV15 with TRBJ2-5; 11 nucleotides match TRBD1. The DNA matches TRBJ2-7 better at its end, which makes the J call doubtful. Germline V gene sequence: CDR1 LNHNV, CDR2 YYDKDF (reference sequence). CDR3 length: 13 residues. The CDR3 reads CATSGTGGYEQYF. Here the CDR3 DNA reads TGTGCCACCTCCGGGACAGGGGGCTACGAGCAGTACTTC.

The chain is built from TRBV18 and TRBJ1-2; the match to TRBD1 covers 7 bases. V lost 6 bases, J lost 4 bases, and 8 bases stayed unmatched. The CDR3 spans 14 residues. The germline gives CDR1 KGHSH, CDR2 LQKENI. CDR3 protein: CASSPDREFYGYTF. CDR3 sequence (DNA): TGTGCCAGCTCTCCCGACAGGGAGTTCTATGGCTACACCTTC.

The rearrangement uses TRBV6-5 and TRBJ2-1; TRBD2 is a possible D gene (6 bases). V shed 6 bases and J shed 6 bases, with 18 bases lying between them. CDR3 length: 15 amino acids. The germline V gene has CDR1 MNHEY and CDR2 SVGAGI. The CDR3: CASSPPGARFNEQFF. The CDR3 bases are TGTGCCAGCAGCCCCCCGGGAGCCCGATTCAATGAGCAGTTCTTC.

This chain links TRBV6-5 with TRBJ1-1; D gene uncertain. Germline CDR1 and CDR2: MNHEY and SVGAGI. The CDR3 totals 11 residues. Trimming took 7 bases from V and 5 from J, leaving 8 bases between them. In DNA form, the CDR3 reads TGTGCCAGCAAGGCGGGGACTGAAGCTTTCTTT. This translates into CASKAGTEAFF.

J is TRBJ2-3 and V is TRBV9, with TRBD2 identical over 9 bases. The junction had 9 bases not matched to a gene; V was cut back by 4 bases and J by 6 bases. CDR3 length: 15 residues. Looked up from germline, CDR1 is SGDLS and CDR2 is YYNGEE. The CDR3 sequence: CASSSTAGGQDTQYF. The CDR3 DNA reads TGTGCCAGCAGCTCGACGGCGGGAGGGCAGGATACGCAGTATTTT.

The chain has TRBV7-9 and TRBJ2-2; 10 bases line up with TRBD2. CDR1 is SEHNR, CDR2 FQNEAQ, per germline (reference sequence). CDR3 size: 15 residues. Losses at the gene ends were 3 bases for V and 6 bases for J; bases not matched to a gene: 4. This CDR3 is CASSFRTSGPGELFF. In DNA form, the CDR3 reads TGTGCCAGCAGCTTCCGGACTAGCGGCCCCGGGGAGCTGTTTTTT. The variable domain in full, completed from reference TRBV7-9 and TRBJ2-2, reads DTGVSQNPRHKITKRGQNVTFRCDPISEHNRLYWYRQTLGQGPEFLTYFQNEAQLEKSRLLSDRFSAERPKGSFSTLEIQRTEQGDSAMYLCASSFRTSGPGELFFGEGSRLTVL.

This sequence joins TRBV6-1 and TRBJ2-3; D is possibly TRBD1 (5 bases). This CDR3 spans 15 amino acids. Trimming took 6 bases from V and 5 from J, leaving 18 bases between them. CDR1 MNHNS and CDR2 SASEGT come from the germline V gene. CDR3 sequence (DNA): TGTGCCAGCAGAGCAGAAGGGTGGGGCGGAGATACGCAGTATTTT. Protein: CASRAEGWGGDTQYF.

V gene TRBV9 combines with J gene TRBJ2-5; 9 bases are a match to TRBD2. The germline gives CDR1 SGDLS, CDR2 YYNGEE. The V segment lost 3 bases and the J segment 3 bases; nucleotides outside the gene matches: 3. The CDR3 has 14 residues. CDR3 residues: CASSGLAVKETQYF. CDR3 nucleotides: TGTGCCAGCAGCGGACTAGCGGTTAAAGAGACCCAGTACTTC. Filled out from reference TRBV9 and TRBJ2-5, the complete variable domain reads DSGVTQTPKHLITATGQRVTLRCSPRSGDLSVYWYQQSLDQGLQFLIQYYNGEERAKGNILERFSAQQFPDLHSELNLSSLELGDSALYFCASSGLAVKETQYFGPGTRLLVL.

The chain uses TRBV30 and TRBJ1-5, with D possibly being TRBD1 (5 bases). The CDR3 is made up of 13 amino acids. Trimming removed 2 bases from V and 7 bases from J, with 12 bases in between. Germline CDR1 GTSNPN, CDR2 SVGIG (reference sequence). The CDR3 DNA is TGTGCCTGGAGTAGCAGGGAACGACAGCCCCAGCATTTT. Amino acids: CAWSSRERQPQHF.

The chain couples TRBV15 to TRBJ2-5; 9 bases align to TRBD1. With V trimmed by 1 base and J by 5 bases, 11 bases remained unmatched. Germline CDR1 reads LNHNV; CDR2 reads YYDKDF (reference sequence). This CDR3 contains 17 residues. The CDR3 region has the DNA TGTGCCACCAGCAGAGTATATAATAACAGGGGGCCGGAGACCCAGTACTTC. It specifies CATSRVYNNRGPETQYF.

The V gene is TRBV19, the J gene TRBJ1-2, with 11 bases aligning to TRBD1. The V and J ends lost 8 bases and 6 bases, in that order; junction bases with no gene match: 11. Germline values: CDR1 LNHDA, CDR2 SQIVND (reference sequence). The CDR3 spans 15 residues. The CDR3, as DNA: TGTGCCAGTGCAAAATCCGGGACAGGGGGGAATGGCTACACCTTC. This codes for CASAKSGTGGNGYTF.

The CDR3 region is CASSLFRGRWDTEAFF. The CDR3 region has the DNA TGCGCCAGCAGCCTGTTCAGGGGGCGGTGGGACACTGAAGCTTTCTTT. The rearrangement joins TRBV5-1 to TRBJ1-1; 8 bases match TRBD1. From germline, CDR1 is SGHRS and CDR2 YFSETQ. The J segment lost 3 bases and the V segment lost 4 bases, leaving 11 bases of the junction unmatched. The length of the CDR3 is 16 residues. The full variable domain, completed using reference TRBV5-1 and TRBJ1-1, is KAGVTQTPRYLIKTRGQQVTLSCSPISGHRSVSWYQQTPGQGLQFLFEYFSETQRNKGNFPGRFSGRQFSNSRSEMNVSTLELGDSALYLCASSLFRGRWDTEAFFGQGTRLTVV.

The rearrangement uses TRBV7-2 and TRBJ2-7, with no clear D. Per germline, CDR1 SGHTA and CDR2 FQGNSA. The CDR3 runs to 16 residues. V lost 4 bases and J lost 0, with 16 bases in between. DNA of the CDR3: TGTGCCAGCAGCTCCATGCCCACCGGGTTCTCCTACGAGCAGTACTTC. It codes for CASSSMPTGFSYEQYF. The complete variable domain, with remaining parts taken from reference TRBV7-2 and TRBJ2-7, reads GAGVSQSPSNKVTEKGKDVELRCDPISGHTALYWYRQSLGQGLEFLIYFQGNSAPDKSGLPSDRFSAERTGGSVSTLTIQRTQQEDSAVYLCASSSMPTGFSYEQYFGPGTRLTVT.

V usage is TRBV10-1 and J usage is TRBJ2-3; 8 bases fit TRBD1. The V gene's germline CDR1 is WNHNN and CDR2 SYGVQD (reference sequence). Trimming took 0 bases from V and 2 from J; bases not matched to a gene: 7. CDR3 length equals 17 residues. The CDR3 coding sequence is TGCGCCAGCAGTGAGTCGACGGTCAGGGGGCTCACAGATACGCAGTATTTT. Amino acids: CASSESTVRGLTDTQYF.

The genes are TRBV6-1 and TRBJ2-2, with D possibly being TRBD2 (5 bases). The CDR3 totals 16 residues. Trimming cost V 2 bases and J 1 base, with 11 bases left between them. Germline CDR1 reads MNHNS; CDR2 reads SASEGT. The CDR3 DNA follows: TGTGCCAGCAGTGAACCGAGCGGAGTGAACACCGGGGAGCTGTTTTTT. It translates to CASSEPSGVNTGELFF.

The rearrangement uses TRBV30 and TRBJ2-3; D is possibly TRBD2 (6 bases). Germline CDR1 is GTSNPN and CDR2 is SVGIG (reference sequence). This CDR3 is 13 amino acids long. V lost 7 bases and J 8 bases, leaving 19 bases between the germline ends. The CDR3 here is CAYTGVGVGTQYF. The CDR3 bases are TGTGCCTATACGGGGGTGGGCGTTGGTACGCAGTATTTT.

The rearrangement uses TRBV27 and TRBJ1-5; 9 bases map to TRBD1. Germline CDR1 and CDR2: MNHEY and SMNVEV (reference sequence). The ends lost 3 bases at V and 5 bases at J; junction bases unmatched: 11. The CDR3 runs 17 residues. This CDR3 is CASSFYQGQGPHQPQHF. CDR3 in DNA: TGTGCCAGCAGTTTTTACCAGGGACAGGGCCCCCATCAGCCCCAGCATTTT.

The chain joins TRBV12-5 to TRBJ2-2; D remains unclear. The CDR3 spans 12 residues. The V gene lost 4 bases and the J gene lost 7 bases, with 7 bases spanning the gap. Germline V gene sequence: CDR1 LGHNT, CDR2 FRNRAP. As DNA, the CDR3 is TGTGCTAGTGGTTCGCGGATCGGGGAGCTGTTTTTT. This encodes CASGSRIGELFF.

The CDR3 nucleotides read TGCGCCAGCAGCTTGGGGGGCAGCGGGAGCTACAATGAGCAGTTCTTC. This sequence encodes CASSLGGSGSYNEQFF. The gene calls are TRBV5-1 and TRBJ2-1; 8 bases align to TRBD2. Germline V gene data show CDR1 as SGHRS and CDR2 as YFSETQ. V was pared by 0 bases and J by 3 bases, with 5 bases of the junction left unmatched. The CDR3 sequence is 16 residues long.

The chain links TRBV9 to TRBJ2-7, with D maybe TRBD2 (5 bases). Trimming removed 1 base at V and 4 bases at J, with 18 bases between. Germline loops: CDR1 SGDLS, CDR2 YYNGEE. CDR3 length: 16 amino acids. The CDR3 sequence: CASSVRPADRDYEQYF. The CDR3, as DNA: TGTGCCAGCAGCGTAAGGCCGGCGGACCGGGATTACGAGCAGTACTTC.

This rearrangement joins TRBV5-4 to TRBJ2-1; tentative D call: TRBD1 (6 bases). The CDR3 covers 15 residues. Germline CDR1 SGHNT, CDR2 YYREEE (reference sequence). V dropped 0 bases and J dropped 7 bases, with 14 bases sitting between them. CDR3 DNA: TGTGCCAGCAGCTTGGCCCAGGGGACCAATAATGAGCAGTTCTTC. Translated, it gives CASSLAQGTNNEQFF. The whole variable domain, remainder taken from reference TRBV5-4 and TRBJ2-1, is ETGVTQSPTHLIKTRGQQVTLRCSSQSGHNTVSWYQQALGQGPQFIFQYYREEENGRGNFPPRFSGLQFPNYSSELNVNALELDDSALYLCASSLAQGTNNEQFFGPGTRLTVL.

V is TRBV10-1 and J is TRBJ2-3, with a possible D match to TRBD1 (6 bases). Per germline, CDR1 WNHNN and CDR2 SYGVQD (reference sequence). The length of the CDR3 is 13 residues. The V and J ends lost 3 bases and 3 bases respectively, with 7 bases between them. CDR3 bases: TGCGCCAGCAGTGACAGGGGTACAGATACGCAGTATTTT. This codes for CASSDRGTDTQYF.

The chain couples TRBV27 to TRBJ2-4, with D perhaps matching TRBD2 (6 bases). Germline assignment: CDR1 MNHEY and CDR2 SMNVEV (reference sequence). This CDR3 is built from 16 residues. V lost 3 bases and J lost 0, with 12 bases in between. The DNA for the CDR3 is TGTGCCAGCAGTTTTAGGGCGGGGCTAGCCAAAAACATTCAGTACTTC. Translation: CASSFRAGLAKNIQYF.

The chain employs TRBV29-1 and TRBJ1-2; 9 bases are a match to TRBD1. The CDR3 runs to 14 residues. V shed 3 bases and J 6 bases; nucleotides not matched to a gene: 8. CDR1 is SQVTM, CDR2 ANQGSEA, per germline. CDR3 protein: CSVDSRDRVDGYTF. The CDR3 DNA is TGCAGCGTTGATTCCCGGGACAGGGTCGATGGCTACACCTTC. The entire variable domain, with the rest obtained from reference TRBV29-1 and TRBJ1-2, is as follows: SAVISQKPSRDICQRGTSLTIQCQVDSQVTMMFWYRQQPGQSLTLIATANQGSEATYESGFVIDKFPISRPNLTFSTLTVSNMSPEDSSIYLCSVDSRDRVDGYTFGSGTRLTVV.

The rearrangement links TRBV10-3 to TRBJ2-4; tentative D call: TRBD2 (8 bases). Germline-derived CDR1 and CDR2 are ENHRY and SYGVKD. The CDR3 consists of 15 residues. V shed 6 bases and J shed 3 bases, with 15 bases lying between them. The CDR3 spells CAISGGGQFKNIQYF. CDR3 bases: TGTGCCATCAGCGGGGGGGGACAGTTCAAAAACATTCAGTACTTC.

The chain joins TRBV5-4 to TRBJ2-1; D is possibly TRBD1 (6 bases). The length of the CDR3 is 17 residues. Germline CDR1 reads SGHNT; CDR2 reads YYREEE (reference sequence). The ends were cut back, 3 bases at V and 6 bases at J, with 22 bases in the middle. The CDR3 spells CASSSLAGTPTSNEQFF. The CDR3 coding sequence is TGTGCCAGCAGCTCCTTAGCCGGGACACCAACGAGCAATGAGCAGTTCTTC.

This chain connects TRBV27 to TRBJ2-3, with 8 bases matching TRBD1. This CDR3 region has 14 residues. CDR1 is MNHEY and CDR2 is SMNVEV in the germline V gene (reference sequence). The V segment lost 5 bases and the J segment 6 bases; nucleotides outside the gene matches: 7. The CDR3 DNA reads TGTGCCAGCAGTATCTACCGGGACAGGGATACGCAGTATTTT. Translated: CASSIYRDRDTQYF.

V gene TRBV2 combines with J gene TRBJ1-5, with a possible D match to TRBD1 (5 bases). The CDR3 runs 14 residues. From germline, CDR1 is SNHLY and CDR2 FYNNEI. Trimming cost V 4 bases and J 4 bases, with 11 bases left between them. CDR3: CASSVGRGNQPQHF. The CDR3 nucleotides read TGTGCCAGCAGTGTTGGACGGGGGAATCAGCCCCAGCATTTT. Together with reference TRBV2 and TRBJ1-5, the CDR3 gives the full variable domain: EPEVTQTPSHQVTQMGQEVILRCVPISNHLYFYWYRQILGQKVEFLVSFYNNEISEKSEIFDDQFSVERPDGSNFTLKIRSTKLEDSAMYFCASSVGRGNQPQHFGDGTRLSIL.

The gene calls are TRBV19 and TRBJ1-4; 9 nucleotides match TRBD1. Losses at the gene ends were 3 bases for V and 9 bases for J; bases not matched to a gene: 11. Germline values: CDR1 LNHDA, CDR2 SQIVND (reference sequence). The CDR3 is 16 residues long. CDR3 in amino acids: CASSIASTGGFQKLFF. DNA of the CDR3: TGTGCCAGTAGTATCGCTTCGACAGGGGGTTTTCAAAAACTGTTTTTT. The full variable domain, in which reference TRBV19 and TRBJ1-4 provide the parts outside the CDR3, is DGGITQSPKYLFRKEGQNVTLSCEQNLNHDAMYWYRQDPGQGLRLIYYSQIVNDFQKGDIAEGYSVSREKKESFPLTVTSAQKNPTAFYLCASSIASTGGFQKLFFGSGTQLSVL.

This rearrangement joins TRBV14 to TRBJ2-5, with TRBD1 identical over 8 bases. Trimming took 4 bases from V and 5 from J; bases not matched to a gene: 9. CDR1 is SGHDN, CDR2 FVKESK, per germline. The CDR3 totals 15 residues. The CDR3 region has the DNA TGTGCCAGCAGCCCACTGGACAGGGTATTCGAGACCCAGTACTTC. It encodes CASSPLDRVFETQYF.